This T cell receptor beta chain was found in a study of T cells in Graves' hyperthyroidism and ophthalmopathy. The V gene's germline CDR1 is DFQATT and CDR2 SNEGSKA (reference sequence). The CDR3 contains 14 residues. With V trimmed by 6 bases and J by 1 base, 2 bases remained unmatched. TCR beta CDR3 region amplification was performed from RNA transcripts. In the first-round RT-PCR of the TCR CDR3, the HTBI primer set was used. TCRdb recomputed calls from the multiplex PCR reads with MiXCR, one row per CDR3 protein. The data hold under 350,000 distinct CDR3 sequences, with approximately 12% observed a single time. This clonotype was observed many times.

This chain connects TRBV20-1 to TRBJ2-2, with TRBD2 matching over 10 bases. Sequences were obtained from blood. The source is a woman younger than 45 with Graves' hyperthyroidism that later progressed to Graves' ophthalmopathy. CDR3 region: CSARTSGNTGELFF. In DNA form, the CDR3 reads TGCAGTGCGAGGACTAGCGGGAACACCGGGGAGCTGTTTTTT.